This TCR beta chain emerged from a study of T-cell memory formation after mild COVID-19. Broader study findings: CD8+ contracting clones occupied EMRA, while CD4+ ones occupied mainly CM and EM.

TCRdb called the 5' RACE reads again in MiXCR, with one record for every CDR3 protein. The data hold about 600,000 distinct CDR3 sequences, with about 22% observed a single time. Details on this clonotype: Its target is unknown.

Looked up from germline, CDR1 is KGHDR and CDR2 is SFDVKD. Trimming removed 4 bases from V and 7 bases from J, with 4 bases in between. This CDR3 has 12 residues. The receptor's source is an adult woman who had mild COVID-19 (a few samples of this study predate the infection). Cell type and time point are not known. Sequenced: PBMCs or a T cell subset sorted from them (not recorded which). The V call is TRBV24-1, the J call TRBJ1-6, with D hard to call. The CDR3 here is CATSEGNSPLHF. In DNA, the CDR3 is TGTGCCACCAGTGAGGGGAATTCACCCCTCCACTTT.